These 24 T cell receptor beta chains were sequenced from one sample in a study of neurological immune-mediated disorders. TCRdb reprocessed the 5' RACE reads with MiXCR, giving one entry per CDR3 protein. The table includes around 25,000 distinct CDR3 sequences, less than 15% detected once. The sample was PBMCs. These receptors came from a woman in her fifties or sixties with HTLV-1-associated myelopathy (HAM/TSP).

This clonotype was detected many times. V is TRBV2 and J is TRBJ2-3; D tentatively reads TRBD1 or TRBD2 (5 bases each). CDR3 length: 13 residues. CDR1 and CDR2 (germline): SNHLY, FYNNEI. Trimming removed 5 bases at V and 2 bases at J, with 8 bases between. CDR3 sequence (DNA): TGTGCCAGCAGTAGGGACCCCACAGATACGCAGTATTTT. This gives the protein CASSRDPTDTQYF.

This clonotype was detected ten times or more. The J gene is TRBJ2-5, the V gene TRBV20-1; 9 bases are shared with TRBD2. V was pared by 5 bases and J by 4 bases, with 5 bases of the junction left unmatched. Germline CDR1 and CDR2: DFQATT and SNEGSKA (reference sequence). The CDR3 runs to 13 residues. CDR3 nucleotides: TGCAGTGCTCTTAGCGGGAGCGGAGAGACCCAGTACTTC. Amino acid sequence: CSALSGSGETQYF.

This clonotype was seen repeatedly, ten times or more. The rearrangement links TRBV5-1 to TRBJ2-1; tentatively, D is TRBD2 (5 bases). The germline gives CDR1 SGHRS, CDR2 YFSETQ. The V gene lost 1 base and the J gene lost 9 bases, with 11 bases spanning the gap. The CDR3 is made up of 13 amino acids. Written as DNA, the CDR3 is TGCGCCAGCAGCTTGAAAACAGAGGGTGAGCAGTTCTTC. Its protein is CASSLKTEGEQFF.

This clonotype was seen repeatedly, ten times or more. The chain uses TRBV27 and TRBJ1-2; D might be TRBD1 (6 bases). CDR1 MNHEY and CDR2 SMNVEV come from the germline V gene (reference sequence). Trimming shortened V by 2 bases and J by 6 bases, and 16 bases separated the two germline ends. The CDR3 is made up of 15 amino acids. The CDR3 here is CASSLNRARNNGYTF. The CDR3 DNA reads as TGTGCCAGCAGTTTAAACAGGGCGAGGAATAATGGCTACACCTTC.

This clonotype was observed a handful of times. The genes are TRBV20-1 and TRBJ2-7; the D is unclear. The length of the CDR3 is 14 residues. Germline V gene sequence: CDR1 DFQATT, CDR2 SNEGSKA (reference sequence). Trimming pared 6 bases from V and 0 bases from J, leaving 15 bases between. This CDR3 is CSASRPGASYEQYF. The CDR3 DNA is TGCAGTGCCTCTCGACCGGGTGCCTCCTACGAGCAGTACTTC.

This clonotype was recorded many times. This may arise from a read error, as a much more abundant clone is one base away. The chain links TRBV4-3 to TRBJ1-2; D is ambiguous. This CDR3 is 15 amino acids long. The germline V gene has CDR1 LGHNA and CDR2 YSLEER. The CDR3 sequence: CANSQGWAGNYGYTF. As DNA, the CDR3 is TGCGCCAACAGCCAAGGATGGGCGGGGAACTATGGCTACACCTTC.

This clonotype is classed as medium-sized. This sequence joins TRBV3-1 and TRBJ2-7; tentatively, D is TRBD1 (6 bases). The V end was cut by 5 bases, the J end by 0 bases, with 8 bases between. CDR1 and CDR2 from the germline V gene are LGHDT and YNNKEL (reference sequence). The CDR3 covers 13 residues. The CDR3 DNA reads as TGTGCCAGCAGCGGGGACACCTCCTACGAGCAGTACTTC. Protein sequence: CASSGDTSYEQYF.

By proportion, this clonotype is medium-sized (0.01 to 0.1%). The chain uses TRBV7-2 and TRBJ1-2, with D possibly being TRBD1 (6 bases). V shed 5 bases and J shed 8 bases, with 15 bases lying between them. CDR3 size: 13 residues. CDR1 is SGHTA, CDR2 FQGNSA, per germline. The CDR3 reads CASSEGDLGGYTF. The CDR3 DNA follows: TGTGCCAGCAGCGAGGGGGACCTGGGGGGCTACACCTTC.

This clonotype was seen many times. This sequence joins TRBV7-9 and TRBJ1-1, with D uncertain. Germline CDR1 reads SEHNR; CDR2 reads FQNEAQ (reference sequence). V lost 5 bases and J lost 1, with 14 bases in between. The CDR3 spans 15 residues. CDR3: CASSPSLGRNTEAFF. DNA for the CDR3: TGTGCCAGCAGCCCCTCTTTGGGCAGGAACACTGAAGCTTTCTTT.

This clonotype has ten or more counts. CDR3 residues: CSVTLPEQFF. The CDR3 DNA is TGCAGCGTGACCCTCCCTGAGCAGTTCTTC. The rearrangement joins TRBV29-1 to TRBJ2-1, with D unclear. V was clipped by 6 bases and J by 9 bases, with 9 bases between them. CDR1 SQVTM and CDR2 ANQGSEA come from the germline V gene. This CDR3 spans 10 amino acids.

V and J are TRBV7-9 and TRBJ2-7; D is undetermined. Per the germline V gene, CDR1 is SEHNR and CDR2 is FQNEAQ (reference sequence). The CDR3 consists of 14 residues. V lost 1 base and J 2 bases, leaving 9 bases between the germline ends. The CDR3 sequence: CASSLENTPYEQYF. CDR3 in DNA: TGTGCCAGCAGCTTAGAAAATACCCCCTACGAGCAGTACTTC.

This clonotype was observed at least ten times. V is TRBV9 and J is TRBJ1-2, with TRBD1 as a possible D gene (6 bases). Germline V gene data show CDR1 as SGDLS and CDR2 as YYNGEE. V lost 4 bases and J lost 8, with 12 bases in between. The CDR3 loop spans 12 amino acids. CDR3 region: CASSLGGNGYTF. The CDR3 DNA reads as TGTGCCAGCAGCCTAGGGGGGAACGGCTACACCTTC.

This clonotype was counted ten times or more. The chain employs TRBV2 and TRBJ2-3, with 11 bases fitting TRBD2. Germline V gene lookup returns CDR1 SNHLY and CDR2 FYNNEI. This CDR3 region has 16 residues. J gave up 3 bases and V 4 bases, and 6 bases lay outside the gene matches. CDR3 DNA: TGTGCCAGCAGTGGCCGACTAGCGGGAAGGACAGATACGCAGTATTTT. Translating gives CASSGRLAGRTDTQYF.

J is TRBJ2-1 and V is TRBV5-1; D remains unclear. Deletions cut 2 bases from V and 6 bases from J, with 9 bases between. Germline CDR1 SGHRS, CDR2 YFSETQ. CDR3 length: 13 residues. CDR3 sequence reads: CASSFGVGNEQFF. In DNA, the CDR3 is TGCGCCAGCAGCTTTGGAGTGGGCAATGAGCAGTTCTTC.

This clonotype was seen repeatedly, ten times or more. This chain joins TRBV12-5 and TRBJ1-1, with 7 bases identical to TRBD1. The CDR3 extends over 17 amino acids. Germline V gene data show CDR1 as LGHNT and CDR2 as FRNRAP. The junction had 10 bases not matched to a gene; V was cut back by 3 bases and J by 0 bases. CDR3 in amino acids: CASGFMKVQGMNTEAFF. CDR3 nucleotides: TGTGCTAGTGGTTTCATGAAAGTACAGGGGATGAACACTGAAGCTTTCTTT.

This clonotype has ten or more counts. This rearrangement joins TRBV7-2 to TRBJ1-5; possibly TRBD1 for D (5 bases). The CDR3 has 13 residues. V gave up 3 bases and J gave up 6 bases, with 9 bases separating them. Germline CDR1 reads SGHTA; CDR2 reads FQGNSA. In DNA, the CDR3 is TGTGCCAGCAGCTTCGACAGTAGTCAGCCCCAGCATTTT. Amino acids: CASSFDSSQPQHF.

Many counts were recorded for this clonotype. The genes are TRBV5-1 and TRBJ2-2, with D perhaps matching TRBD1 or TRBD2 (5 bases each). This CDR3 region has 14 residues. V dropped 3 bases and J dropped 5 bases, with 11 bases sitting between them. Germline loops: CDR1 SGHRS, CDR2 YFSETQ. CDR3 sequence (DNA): TGCGCCAGCAGCTCCGGGACCTCTACCGGGGAGCTGTTTTTT. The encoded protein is CASSSGTSTGELFF. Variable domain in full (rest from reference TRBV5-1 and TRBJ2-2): KAGVTQTPRYLIKTRGQQVTLSCSPISGHRSVSWYQQTPGQGLQFLFEYFSETQRNKGNFPGRFSGRQFSNSRSEMNVSTLELGDSALYLCASSSGTSTGELFFGEGSRLTVL.

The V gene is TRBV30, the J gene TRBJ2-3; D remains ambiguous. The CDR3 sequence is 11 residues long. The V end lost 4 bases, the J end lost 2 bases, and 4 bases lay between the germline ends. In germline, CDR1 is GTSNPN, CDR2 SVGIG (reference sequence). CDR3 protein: CAWTSTDTQYF. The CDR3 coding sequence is TGTGCCTGGACCTCCACAGATACGCAGTATTTT. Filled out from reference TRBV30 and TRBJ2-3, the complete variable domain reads SQTIHQWPATLVQPVGSPLSLECTVEGTSNPNLYWYRQAAGRGLQLLFYSVGIGQISSEVPQNLSASRPQDRQFILSSKKLLLSDSGFYLCAWTSTDTQYFGPGTRLTVL.

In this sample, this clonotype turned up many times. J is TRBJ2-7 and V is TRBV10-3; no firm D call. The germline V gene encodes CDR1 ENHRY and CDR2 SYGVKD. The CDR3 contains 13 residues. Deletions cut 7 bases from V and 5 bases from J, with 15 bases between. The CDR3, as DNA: TGTGCCATCATTTATGTCTCTTACCACGAGCAGTACTTC. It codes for CAIIYVSYHEQYF.

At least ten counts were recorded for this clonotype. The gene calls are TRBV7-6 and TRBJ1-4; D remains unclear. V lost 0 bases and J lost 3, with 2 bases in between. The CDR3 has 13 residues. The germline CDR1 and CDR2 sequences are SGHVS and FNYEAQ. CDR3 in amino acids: CASSLAANEKLFF. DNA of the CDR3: TGTGCCAGCAGCTTAGCCGCTAATGAAAAACTGTTTTTT.

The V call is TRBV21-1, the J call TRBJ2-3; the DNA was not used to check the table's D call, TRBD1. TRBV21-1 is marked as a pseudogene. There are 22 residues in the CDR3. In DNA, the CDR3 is TGTGCCAGCAGCAAATCCGGGAAGAGGTCCGAAGGGATTATAATCGGAACAGATACGCAGTATTTT. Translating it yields CASSKSGKRSEGIIIGTDTQYF.

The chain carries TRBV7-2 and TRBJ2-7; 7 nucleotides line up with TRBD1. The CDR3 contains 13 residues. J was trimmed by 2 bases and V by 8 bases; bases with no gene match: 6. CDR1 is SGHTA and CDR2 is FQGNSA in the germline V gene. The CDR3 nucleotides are TGTGCCAGCCGTCGGGACAGCGCCTACGAGCAGTACTTC. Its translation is CASRRDSAYEQYF.

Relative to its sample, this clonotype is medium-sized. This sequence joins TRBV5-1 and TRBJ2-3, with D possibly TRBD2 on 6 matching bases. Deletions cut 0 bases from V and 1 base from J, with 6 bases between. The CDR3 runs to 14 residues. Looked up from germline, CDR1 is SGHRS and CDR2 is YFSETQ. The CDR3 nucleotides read TGCGCCAGCAGCTTGGCGGGGGGCACAGATACGCAGTATTTT. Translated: CASSLAGGTDTQYF.

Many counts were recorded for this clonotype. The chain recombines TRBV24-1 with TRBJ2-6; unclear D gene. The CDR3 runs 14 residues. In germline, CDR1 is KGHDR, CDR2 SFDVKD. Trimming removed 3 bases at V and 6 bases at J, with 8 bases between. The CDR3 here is CATSDVGVANVLTF. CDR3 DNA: TGTGCCACCAGTGATGTGGGTGTGGCCAACGTCCTGACTTTC.